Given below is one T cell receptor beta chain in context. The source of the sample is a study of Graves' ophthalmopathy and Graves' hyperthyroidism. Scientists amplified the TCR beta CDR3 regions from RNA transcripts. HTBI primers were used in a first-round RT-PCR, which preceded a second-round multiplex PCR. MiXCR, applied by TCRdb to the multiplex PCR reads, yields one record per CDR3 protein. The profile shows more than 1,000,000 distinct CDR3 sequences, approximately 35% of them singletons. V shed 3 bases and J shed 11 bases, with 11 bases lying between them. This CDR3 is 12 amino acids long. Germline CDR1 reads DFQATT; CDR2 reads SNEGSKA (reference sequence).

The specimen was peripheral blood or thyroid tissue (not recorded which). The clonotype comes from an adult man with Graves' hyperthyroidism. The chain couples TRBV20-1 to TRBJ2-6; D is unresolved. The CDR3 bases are TGCAGTGCTAGGGATGGTGACTACGTCCTGACTTTC. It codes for CSARDGDYVLTF.